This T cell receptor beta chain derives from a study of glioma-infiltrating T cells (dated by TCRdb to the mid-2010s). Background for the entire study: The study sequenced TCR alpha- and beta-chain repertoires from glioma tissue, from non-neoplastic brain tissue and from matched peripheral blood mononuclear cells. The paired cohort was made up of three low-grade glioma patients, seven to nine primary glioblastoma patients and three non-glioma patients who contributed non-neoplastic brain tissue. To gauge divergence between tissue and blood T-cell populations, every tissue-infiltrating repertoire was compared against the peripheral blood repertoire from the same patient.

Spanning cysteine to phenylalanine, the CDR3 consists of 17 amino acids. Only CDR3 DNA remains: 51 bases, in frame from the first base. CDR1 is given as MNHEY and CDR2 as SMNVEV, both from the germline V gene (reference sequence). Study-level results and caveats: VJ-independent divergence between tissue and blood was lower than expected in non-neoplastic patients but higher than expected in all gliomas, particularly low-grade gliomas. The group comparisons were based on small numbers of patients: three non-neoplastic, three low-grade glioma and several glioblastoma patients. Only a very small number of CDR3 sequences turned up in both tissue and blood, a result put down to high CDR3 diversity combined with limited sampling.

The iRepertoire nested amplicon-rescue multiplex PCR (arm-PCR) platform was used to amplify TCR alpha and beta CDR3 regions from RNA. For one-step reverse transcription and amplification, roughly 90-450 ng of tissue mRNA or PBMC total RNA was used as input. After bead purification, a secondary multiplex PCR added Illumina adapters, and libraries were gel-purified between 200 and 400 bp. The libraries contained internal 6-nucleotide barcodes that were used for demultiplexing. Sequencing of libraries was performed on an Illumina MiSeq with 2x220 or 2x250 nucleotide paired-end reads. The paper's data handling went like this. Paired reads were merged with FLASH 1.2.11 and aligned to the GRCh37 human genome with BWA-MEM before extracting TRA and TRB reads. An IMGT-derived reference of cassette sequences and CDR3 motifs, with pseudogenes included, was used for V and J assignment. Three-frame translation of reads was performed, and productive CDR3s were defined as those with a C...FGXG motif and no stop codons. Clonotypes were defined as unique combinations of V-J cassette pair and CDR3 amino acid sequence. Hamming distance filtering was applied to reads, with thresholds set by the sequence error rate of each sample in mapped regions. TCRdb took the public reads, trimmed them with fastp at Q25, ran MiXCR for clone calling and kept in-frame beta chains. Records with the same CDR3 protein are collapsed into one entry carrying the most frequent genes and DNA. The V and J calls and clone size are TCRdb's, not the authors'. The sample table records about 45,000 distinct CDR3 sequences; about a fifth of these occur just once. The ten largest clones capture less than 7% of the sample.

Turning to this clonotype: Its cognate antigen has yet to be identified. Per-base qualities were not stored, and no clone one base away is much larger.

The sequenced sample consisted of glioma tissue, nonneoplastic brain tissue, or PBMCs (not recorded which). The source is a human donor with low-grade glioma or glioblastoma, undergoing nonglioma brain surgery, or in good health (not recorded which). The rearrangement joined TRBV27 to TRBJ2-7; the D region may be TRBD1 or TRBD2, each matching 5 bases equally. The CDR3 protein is CVSSLLGVQPGSYEQYF. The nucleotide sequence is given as TGTGTTAGCAGTTTATTGGGGGTCCAACCGGGCTCCTACGAGCAGTACTTC.